This T cell receptor (beta chain) was observed in a study of early T cells in non-severe SARS-CoV-2 infection. The overall study: Sequencing targeted bulk RNA from unsorted whole blood, leaving chains unpaired.

Each cDNA molecule carried a unique molecular identifier. TCRdb itself ran the 5' RACE reads through MiXCR, one entry per CDR3 protein. The sample consists of over 90,000 distinct CDR3 sequences, approximately 12% of them appearing once. In its sample, this clonotype was seen many times. Its antigen is as yet unknown. Study observations and caveats: VDJdb matches were skewed toward anti-spike CD8 T cell responses.

Per the germline V gene, CDR1 is DFQATT and CDR2 is SNEGSKA (reference sequence). The trim removed 5 bases at V and 5 bases at J, leaving 11 bases unmatched. This CDR3 spans 16 amino acids. The chain uses TRBV20-1 and TRBJ2-5, with TRBD2 identical over 13 bases. The starting material was whole blood, obtained at baseline. The sequence derives from an adult who was a healthcare worker with PCR-confirmed SARS-CoV-2 infection or an uninfected control (not recorded which). The CDR3 DNA reads as TGCAGTGCTTCTGGGACTAGCGGGATCCGAGGGGAGACCCAGTACTTC. This gives the protein CSASGTSGIRGETQYF.